These 24 T cell receptor beta chains were all obtained from the same sample, sequenced in a study of T cell responses to AZD1222 COVID-19 vaccine. Generated by immunoSEQ multiplex PCR, the TCRdb table keeps only in-frame clones and is missing some. The sample lists about 160,000 clones; 94% were seen once. Sequenced here: peripheral blood, sampled on day 0 of AZD1222 vaccination. These receptor sequences come from an adult in good health.

CDR3 amino acids: CASSFLQGDGYTF. The CDR3 DNA is TGTGCCAGCAGCTTCTTGCAGGGAGACGGCTACACCTTC. The genes are TRBV7-2 and TRBJ1-2, with D tentatively TRBD1 (5 bases). The V gene lost 3 bases and the J gene lost 8 bases, with 13 bases spanning the gap. Germline V CDR1 and CDR2: SGHTA, FQGNSA. The CDR3 is 13 residues long.

The chain carries TRBV5-5 and TRBJ1-1; D unresolved. There are 13 residues in the CDR3. Germline-derived CDR1 and CDR2 are SGHKS and YYEKEE (reference sequence). V lost 2 bases to trimming and J lost 2 bases, with 7 bases between them. The chain's CDR3 is CASSFGSNTEAFF. CDR3 bases: TGTGCCAGCAGCTTCGGCAGCAACACTGAAGCTTTCTTT. Filled out from reference TRBV5-5 and TRBJ1-1, the complete variable domain reads DAGVTQSPTHLIKTRGQQVTLRCSPISGHKSVSWYQQVLGQGPQFIFQYYEKEERGRGNFPDRFSARQFPNYSSELNVNALLLGDSALYLCASSFGSNTEAFFGQGTRLTVV.

The chain uses TRBV7-9 and TRBJ2-7, with 10 bases identical to TRBD1. The CDR3 is 15 residues long. In germline, CDR1 is SEHNR, CDR2 FQNEAQ (reference sequence). Unmatched junction bases numbered 5, after V lost 6 bases and J lost 0 bases. Here the CDR3 DNA reads TGTGCCAGCAGTGCGCGGACAGGGGGCTCCTACGAGCAGTACGTC. Protein: CASSARTGGSYEQYV.

The J gene is TRBJ2-5, the V gene TRBV2; the match to TRBD1 covers 8 bases. With V trimmed by 2 bases and J by 7 bases, 12 bases remained unmatched. The CDR3 loop spans 16 amino acids. The V gene's germline CDR1 is SNHLY and CDR2 FYNNEI. The CDR3: CASSEMGQAASGTQYF. DNA for the CDR3: TGTGCCAGCAGTGAAATGGGACAGGCCGCCTCGGGGACCCAGTACTTC.

The chain uses TRBV6-5 and TRBJ2-2; D not certain. V lost 2 bases to trimming and J lost 6 bases, with 10 bases between them. The CDR3 is 14 amino acids. Germline V lookup: CDR1 MNHEY, CDR2 SVGAGI. The CDR3 nucleotides are TGTGCCAGCAGTTACGGGGTAGACCCCGGGGAGCTGTTTTTT. It codes for CASSYGVDPGELFF.

The chain couples TRBV7-9 to TRBJ2-7, with D possibly being TRBD1 (5 bases). Germline assignment: CDR1 SEHNR and CDR2 FQNEAQ (reference sequence). Trimming stripped 2 bases from V and 2 bases from J, with 13 bases between. CDR3 length: 15 amino acids. In DNA, the CDR3 is TGTGCCAGCAGCTTATTGTCGACAGCAACCTACGAGCAGTACGTC. Its protein product is CASSLLSTATYEQYV.

This chain uses TRBV19 with TRBJ1-1; D is unresolved. Germline V gene sequence: CDR1 LNHDA, CDR2 SQIVND (reference sequence). This CDR3 is built from 13 residues. The V end was cut by 5 bases, the J end by 5 bases, with 12 bases between. The chain's CDR3 is CASSGQGWTEAFF. The CDR3 bases are TGTGCCAGTAGTGGCCAAGGGTGGACTGAAGCTTTCTTT.

The J gene is TRBJ1-2, the V gene TRBV10-3, with TRBD1 as a possible D gene (6 bases). Germline values: CDR1 ENHRY, CDR2 SYGVKD. The ends were cut back, 4 bases at V and 0 bases at J, with 15 bases in the middle. The CDR3 loop spans 16 amino acids. This CDR3 reads CAISGKSTGTNYGYTF. The CDR3, as DNA: TGTGCCATCAGTGGAAAATCGACAGGTACTAACTATGGCTACACCTTC.

Regarding this clone: At one end, the junction sequence differs from germline, possibly due to a read error. The J gene is TRBJ1-6, the V gene TRBV2; no clear D gene. The CDR3 runs to 14 residues. Germline CDR1 is SNHLY and CDR2 is FYNNEI. The CDR3 here is CASREGWLNSPLHF. The CDR3 nucleotides are TGTGCCAGCAGAGAAGGGTGGCTTAATTCACCCCTCCACTTT. Looking up the rest from reference TRBV2 and TRBJ1-6 gives the full variable domain: EPEVTQTPSHQVTQMGQEVILRCVPISNHLYFYWYRQILGQKVEFLVSFYNNEISEKSEIFDDQFSVERPDGSNFTLKIRSTKLEDSAMYFCASREGWLNSPLHFGNGTRLTVT.

CDR3: CASSEDVAGPPGGELFF. In DNA form, the CDR3 reads TGTGCCAGCAGTGAGGACGTAGCGGGGCCGCCGGGCGGGGAGCTGTTTTTT. The J gene is TRBJ2-2, the V gene TRBV2; 8 nucleotides line up with TRBD2. The CDR3 runs 17 residues. The germline V gene has CDR1 SNHLY and CDR2 FYNNEI. Unmatched junction bases numbered 13, after V lost 3 bases and J lost 7 bases. The whole variable domain, filled in from reference TRBV2 and TRBJ2-2, reads EPEVTQTPSHQVTQMGQEVILRCVPISNHLYFYWYRQILGQKVEFLVSFYNNEISEKSEIFDDQFSVERPDGSNFTLKIRSTKLEDSAMYFCASSEDVAGPPGGELFFGEGSRLTVL.

For this clone: Within the sample, other DNA sequences also encode this same CDR3. This chain uses TRBV19 with TRBJ1-6; D uncertain. This CDR3 is 12 amino acids long. Germline assignment: CDR1 LNHDA and CDR2 SQIVND (reference sequence). Trimming removed 1 base from V and 10 bases from J, with 5 bases in between. CDR3 protein: CASSIGGSPLHF. CDR3 coding DNA: TGTGCCAGTAGTATAGGAGGATCACCCCTCCACTTT.

The chain links TRBV5-6 to TRBJ2-3; 9 bases align to TRBD2. Germline CDR1 SGHDT, CDR2 YYEEEE. This CDR3 has 17 residues. V lost 0 bases, J lost 2 bases, and 7 bases stayed unmatched. The chain's CDR3 is CASSLVIERGVTDTQYF. The CDR3 DNA reads as TGTGCCAGCAGCTTGGTTATAGAGCGGGGGGTCACAGATACGCAGTATTTT.

The CDR3 DNA follows: TGTGCCACAAGATTAGGGCCCCCGGCTGGATCCTATAATTCACCCCTCCACTTT. Its protein is CATRLGPPAGSYNSPLHF. This chain links TRBV3-1 (or the pseudogene TRBV3-2) with TRBJ1-6; D ambiguous. CDR3 length equals 18 residues. In germline, CDR1 is LGHDT, CDR2 YNNKEL (reference sequence). Between the trimmed V and J ends, which lost 10 bases and 1 base, there was a span of 23 bases.

The chain is built from TRBV25-1 and TRBJ1-4; the D is unclear. V was shortened by 3 bases and J by 5 bases, with 22 bases between the two germline ends. Germline assignment: CDR1 MGHDK and CDR2 SYGVNS. This CDR3 is 18 amino acids long. The CDR3 loop is CASSDGVVLGNSNEKLFF. The CDR3 bases are TGTGCCAGCAGTGATGGCGTCGTCCTAGGTAACTCGAATGAAAAACTGTTTTTT.

This sequence joins TRBV6-5 and TRBJ1-2; 7 bases map to TRBD1. Germline V gene lookup returns CDR1 MNHEY and CDR2 SVGAGI. The CDR3 extends over 15 amino acids. V shed 6 bases, J shed 4 bases, and the junction held 11 bases outside the gene matches. CDR3 in amino acids: CASRLRQGWGYGYTF. In nucleotides, the CDR3 is TGTGCCAGCAGACTCAGACAGGGATGGGGCTATGGCTACACCTTC.

This chain links TRBV5-1 with TRBJ2-2; D perhaps matches TRBD1 (5 bases). Germline V CDR1 and CDR2: SGHRS, YFSETQ. Deletions cut 0 bases from V and 5 bases from J, with 5 bases between. CDR3 length: 13 residues. The CDR3 reads CASSLDRTGELFF. CDR3 coding DNA: TGCGCCAGCAGCTTGGACAGGACCGGGGAGCTGTTTTTT. The full variable domain, rest sourced from reference TRBV5-1 and TRBJ2-2, is KAGVTQTPRYLIKTRGQQVTLSCSPISGHRSVSWYQQTPGQGLQFLFEYFSETQRNKGNFPGRFSGRQFSNSRSEMNVSTLELGDSALYLCASSLDRTGELFFGEGSRLTVL.

J is TRBJ1-4 and V is TRBV6-2 or TRBV6-3; D remains ambiguous. This CDR3 is built from 13 residues. CDR1 and CDR2 from the germline V gene are MNHEY and SVGEGT. V lost 3 bases to trimming and J lost 8 bases, with 10 bases between them. The CDR3 bases are TGTGCCAGCAGTTATCGGACTCAGGAAAAACTGTTTTTT. It yields the protein CASSYRTQEKLFF.

This chain links TRBV29-1 with TRBJ2-2; D uncertain. This CDR3 has 12 amino acids. Trimming took 2 bases from V and 6 from J, leaving 7 bases between them. Germline CDR1 reads SQVTM; CDR2 reads ANQGSEA. In DNA form, the CDR3 reads TGCAGCGTTGAACCTGTCTCCGGGGAGCTGTTTTTT. It specifies CSVEPVSGELFF.

This sequence joins TRBV5-1 and TRBJ2-5; D ambiguous. Germline CDR1 is SGHRS and CDR2 is YFSETQ. This CDR3 is 14 amino acids long. V lost 0 bases to trimming and J lost 5 bases, with 11 bases between them. CDR3 in amino acids: CASSLASATETQYF. As DNA, the CDR3 is TGCGCCAGCAGCTTGGCCAGCGCCACCGAGACCCAGTACTTC.

V gene TRBV3-1 (or the pseudogene TRBV3-2) combines with J gene TRBJ2-1; TRBD2 might be the D (6 bases). V lost 4 bases and J 8 bases, leaving 15 bases between the germline ends. CDR1 LGHDT and CDR2 YNNKEL come from the germline V gene (reference sequence). The CDR3 is made up of 14 amino acids. The CDR3 bases are TGTGCCAGCAGCCGGGCGGGAAGTAACTATGAGCAGTTCTTC. It specifies CASSRAGSNYEQFF.

The chain recombines TRBV7-2 with TRBJ1-2; D may be TRBD1 (5 bases). The length of the CDR3 is 13 residues. Germline CDR1 and CDR2: SGHTA and FQGNSA. V lost 5 bases to trimming and J lost 3 bases, with 10 bases between them. This CDR3 reads CASSRTGYYGYTF. The CDR3 DNA reads as TGTGCCAGCAGCCGCACAGGATACTATGGCTACACCTTC.

The V gene is TRBV19, the J gene TRBJ1-5, with D unclear. Trimming took off 4 bases at V and 0 bases at J, with 10 bases between the two ends. CDR3 size: 15 residues. Looked up from germline, CDR1 is LNHDA and CDR2 is SQIVND (reference sequence). Here the CDR3 reads CASSTQASSNQPQHF. DNA of the CDR3: TGTGCCAGTAGTACGCAGGCGAGTAGCAATCAGCCCCAGCATTTT.

This chain links TRBV5-1 with TRBJ2-2; D might be TRBD1 (6 bases). This CDR3 has 14 residues. The V gene's germline CDR1 is SGHRS and CDR2 YFSETQ. Trimming cost V 7 bases and J 6 bases, with 16 bases left between them. The CDR3 region has the DNA TGCGCCAGCGGTTCAGGGGTGTCGGCCGGGGAGCTGTTTTTT. This codes for CASGSGVSAGELFF.

The chain links TRBV7-9 to TRBJ1-4; D unresolved. Germline CDR1 is SEHNR and CDR2 is FQNEAQ (reference sequence). The CDR3 is 13 residues long. The V end was cut by 5 bases, the J end by 8 bases, with 12 bases between. The CDR3 DNA follows: TGTGCCAGCAGCCACACTCTAGCGGAAAAACTGTTTTTT. This sequence encodes CASSHTLAEKLFF.